This TCR beta chain comes out of a study of cytomegalovirus exposure and HLA in healthy donors. The PCR was carried out with 60 Vbeta primers and 13 Jbeta primers. Produced via immunoSEQ multiplex PCR; TCRdb's table is partial and in-frame only. The sample includes approximately 100,000 clones, more than 75% of them seen just once. Germline V CDR1 and CDR2: MNHEY, SVGAGI. Trimming cost V 5 bases and J 4 bases; bases outside gene matches: 7. The CDR3 is made up of 15 amino acids. The TCR comes from a woman between 45 and 65 years old in good health and CMV-seropositive. Sequences were obtained from PBMCs. This rearrangement joins TRBV6-5 to TRBJ2-7; 11 bases are shared with TRBD1. The CDR3 here is CASSLRDRGFYEQYF. In DNA form, the CDR3 reads TGTGCCAGCAGTCTCCGGGACAGGGGGTTTTACGAGCAGTACTTC.